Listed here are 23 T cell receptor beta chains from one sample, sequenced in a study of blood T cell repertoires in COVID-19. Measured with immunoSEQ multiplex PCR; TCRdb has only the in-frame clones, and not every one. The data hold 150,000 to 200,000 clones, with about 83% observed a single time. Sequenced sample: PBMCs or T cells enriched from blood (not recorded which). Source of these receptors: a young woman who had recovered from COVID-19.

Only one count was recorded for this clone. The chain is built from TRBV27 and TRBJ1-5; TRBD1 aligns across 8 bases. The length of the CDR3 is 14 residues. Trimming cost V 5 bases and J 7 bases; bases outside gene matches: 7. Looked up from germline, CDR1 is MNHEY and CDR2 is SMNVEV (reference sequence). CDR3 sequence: CASSRTGGGQPQHF. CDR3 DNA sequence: TGTGCCAGCAGTCGCACAGGGGGAGGGCAGCCCCAGCATTTT.

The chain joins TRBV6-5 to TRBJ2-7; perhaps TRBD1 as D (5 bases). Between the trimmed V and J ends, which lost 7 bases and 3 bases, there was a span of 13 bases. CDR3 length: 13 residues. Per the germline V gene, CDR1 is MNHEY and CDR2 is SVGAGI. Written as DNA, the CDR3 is TGTGCCAGCACAGAGAGAACAGGCTACGAGCAGTACTTC. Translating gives CASTERTGYEQYF.

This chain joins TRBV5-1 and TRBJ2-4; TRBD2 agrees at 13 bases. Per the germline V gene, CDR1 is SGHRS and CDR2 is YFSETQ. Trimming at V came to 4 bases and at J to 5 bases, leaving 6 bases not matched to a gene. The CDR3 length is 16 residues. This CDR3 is CASSLGLAGAQNIQYF. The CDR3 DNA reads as TGCGCCAGCAGCCTCGGACTAGCGGGAGCACAAAACATTCAGTACTTC.

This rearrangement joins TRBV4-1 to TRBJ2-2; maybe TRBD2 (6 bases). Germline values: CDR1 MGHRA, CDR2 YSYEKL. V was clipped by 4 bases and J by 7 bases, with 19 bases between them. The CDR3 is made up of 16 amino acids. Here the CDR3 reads CASSRNPLEGNGELFF. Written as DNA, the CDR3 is TGCGCCAGCAGCCGAAACCCCTTGGAGGGTAACGGGGAGCTGTTTTTT.

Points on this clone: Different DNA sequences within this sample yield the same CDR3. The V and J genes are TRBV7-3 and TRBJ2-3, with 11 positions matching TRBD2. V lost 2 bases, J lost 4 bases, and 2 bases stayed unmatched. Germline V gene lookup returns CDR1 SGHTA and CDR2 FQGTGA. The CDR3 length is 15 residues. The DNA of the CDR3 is TGTGCCAGCAGCTTAGGACTAGCGGGCGCAGATACGCAGTATTTT. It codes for CASSLGLAGADTQYF.

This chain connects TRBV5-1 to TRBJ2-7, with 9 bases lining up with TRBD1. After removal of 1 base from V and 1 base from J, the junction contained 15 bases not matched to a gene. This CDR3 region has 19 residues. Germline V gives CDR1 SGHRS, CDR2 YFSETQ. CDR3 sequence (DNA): TGCGCCAGCAGCTTGCTGGACAGGGGAACAGCGGGAACGTCCTACGAGCAGTACTTC. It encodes CASSLLDRGTAGTSYEQYF.

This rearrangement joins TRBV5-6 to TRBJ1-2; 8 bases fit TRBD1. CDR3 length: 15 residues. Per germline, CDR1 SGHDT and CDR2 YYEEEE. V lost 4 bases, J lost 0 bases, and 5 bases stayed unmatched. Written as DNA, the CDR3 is TGTGCCAGCAGCGTCGGGACAGGTACTAACTATGGCTACACCTTC. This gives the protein CASSVGTGTNYGYTF.

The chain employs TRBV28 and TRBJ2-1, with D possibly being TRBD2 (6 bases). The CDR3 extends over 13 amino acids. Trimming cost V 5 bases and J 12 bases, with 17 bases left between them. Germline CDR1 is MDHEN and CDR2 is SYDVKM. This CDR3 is CASSPDLASSQFF. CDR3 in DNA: TGTGCCAGCAGTCCCGATCTAGCGTCCTCGCAGTTCTTC.

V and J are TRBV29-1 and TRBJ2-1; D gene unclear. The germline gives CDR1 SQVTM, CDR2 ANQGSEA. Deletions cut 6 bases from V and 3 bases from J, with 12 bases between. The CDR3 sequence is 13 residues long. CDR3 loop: CSVSRKDYNEQFF. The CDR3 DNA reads TGCAGCGTCAGCAGGAAGGACTACAATGAGCAGTTCTTC.

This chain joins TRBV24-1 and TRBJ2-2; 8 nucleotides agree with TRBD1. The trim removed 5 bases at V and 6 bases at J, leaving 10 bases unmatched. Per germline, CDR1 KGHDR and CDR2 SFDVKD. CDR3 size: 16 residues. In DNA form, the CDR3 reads TGTGCCACCAGTGCCCAGGACAGGGTCGCGGCCGGGGAGCTGTTTTTT. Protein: CATSAQDRVAAGELFF.

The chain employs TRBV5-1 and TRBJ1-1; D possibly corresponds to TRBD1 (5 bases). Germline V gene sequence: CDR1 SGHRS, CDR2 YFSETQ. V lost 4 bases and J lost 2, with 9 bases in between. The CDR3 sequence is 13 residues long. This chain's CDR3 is CASSKDTNTEAFF. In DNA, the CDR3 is TGCGCCAGCAGCAAGGACACCAACACTGAAGCTTTCTTT.

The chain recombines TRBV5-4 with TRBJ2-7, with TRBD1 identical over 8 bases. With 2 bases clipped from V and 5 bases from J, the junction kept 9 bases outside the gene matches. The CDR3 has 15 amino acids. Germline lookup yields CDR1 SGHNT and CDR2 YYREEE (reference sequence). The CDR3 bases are TGTGCCAGCAGCTTAGGACAGGGCGGGATGGACGAGCAGTACTTC. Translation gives CASSLGQGGMDEQYF.

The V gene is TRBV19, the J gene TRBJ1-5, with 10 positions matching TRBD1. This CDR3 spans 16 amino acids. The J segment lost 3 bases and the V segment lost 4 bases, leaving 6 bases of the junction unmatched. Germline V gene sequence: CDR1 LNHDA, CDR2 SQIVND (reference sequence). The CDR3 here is CASSSPGQGINQPQHF. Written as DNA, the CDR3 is TGTGCCAGTAGTAGCCCGGGACAGGGGATCAATCAGCCCCAGCATTTT.

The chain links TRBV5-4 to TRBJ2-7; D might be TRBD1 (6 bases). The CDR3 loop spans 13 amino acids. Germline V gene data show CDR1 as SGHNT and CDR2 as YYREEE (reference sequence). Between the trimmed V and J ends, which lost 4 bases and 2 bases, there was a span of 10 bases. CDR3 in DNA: TGTGCCAGCAGCAGAACAGGGCCCTACGAGCAGTACTTC. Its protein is CASSRTGPYEQYF.

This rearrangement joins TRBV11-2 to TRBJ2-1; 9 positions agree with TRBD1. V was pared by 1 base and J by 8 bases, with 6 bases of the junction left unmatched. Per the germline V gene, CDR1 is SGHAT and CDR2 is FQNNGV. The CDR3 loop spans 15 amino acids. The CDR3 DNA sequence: TGTGCCAGCAGCTTAGTGGGACAGGGTGGGTATGAGCAGTTCTTC. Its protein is CASSLVGQGGYEQFF.

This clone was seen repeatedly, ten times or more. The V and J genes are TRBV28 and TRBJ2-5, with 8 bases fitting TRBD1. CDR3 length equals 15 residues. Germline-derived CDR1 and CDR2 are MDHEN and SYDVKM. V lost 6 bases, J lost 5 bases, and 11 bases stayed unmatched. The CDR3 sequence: CASRTTGGTSETQYF. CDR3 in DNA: TGTGCCAGCAGGACTACAGGGGGGACAAGCGAGACCCAGTACTTC.

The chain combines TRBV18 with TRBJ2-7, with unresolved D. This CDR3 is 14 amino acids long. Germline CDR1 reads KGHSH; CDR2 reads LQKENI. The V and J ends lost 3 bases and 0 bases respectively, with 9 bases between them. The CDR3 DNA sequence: TGTGCCAGCTCACCCCAAGCCCCCTCCTACGAGCAGTACTTC. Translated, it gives CASSPQAPSYEQYF.

CDR3 in DNA: TGTGCCAGCCTCACACGGGAGCGGGCCATGAACACCGGGGAGCTGTTTTTT. As protein: CASLTRERAMNTGELFF. The J gene is TRBJ2-2, the V gene TRBV9; TRBD2 might be the D (6 bases). V lost 7 bases to trimming and J lost 1 base, with 20 bases between them. Per the germline V gene, CDR1 is SGDLS and CDR2 is YYNGEE. This CDR3 region has 17 residues.

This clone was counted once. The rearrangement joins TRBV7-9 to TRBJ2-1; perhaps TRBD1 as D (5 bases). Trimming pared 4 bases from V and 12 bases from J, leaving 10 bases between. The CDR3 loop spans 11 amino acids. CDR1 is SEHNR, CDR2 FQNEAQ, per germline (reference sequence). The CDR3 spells CASSSGAAQFF. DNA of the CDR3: TGTGCCAGCAGCTCTGGGGCGGCGCAGTTCTTC.

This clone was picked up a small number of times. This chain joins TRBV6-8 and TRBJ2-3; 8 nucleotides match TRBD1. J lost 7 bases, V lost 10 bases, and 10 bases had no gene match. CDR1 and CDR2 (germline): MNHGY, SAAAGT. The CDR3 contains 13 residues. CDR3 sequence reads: CATRDRNTNTQYF. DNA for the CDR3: TGTGCCACCCGGGACAGGAACACGAATACGCAGTATTTT.

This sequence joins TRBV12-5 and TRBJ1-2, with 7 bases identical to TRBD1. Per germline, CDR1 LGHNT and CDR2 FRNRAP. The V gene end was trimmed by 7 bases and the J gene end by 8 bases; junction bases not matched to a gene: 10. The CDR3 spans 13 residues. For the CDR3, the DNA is TGTGCTAGTGCTACCTCGGACAGGCAAGGCTACACCTTC. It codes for CASATSDRQGYTF. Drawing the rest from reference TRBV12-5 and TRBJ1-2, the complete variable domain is DARVTQTPRHKVTEMGQEVTMRCQPILGHNTVFWYRQTMMQGLELLAYFRNRAPLDDSGMPKDRFSAEMPDATLATLKIQPSEPRDSAVYFCASATSDRQGYTFGSGTRLTVV.

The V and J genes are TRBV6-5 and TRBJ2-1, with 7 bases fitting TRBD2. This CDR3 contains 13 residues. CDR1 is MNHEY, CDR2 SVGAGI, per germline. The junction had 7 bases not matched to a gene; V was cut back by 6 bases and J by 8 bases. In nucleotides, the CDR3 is TGTGCCAGCAGACGCGGGAGTCGGGATGAGCAGTTCTTC. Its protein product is CASRRGSRDEQFF.

CDR3: CASSSGANTGELFF. The CDR3 nucleotides read TGTGCCAGCAGTTCAGGGGCGAACACCGGGGAGCTGTTTTTT. This chain uses TRBV6-4 with TRBJ2-2; tentative D call: TRBD1 (6 bases). Trimming took off 5 bases at V and 0 bases at J, with 7 bases between the two ends. The CDR3 spans 14 residues. Germline loops: CDR1 MRHNA, CDR2 SNTAGT.